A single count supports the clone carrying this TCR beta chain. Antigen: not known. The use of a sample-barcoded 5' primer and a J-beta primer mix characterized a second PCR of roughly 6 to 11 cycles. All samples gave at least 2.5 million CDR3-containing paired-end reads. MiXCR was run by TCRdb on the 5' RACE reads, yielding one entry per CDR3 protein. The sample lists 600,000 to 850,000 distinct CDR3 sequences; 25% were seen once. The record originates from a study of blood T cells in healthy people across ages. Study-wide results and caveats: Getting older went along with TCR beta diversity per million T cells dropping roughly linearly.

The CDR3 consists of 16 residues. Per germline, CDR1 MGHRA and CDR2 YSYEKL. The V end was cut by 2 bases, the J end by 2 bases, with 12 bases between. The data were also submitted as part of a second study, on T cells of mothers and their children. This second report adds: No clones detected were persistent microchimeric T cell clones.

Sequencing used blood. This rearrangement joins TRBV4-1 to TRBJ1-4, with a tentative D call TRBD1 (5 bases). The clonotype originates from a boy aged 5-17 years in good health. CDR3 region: CASSQKGTGTNEKLFF. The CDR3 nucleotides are TGCGCCAGCAGCCAAAAGGGGACGGGGACTAATGAAAAACTGTTTTTT.